A single sample is the source of the 5 T cell receptor beta chains below, sequenced in a study of T cells in Graves' hyperthyroidism and ophthalmopathy. Using RNA transcripts as the source, TCR beta CDR3 regions were amplified. HTBI primers were the set used in a first-round RT-PCR of the TCR CDR3. TCRdb used MiXCR to reprocess the multiplex PCR reads, holding one entry per CDR3 protein. Among about 210,000 distinct CDR3 sequences listed, approximately 17% were seen once. What was sequenced was blood. All receptors come from a man over 45 with Graves' hyperthyroidism.

This clonotype appeared many times. Being one base from a much bigger clone, this may be a read error. The J gene is TRBJ2-7, the V gene TRBV27; D is ambiguous. The CDR3 runs to 13 residues. Germline CDR1 and CDR2: MNHEY and SMNVEV (reference sequence). V lost 3 bases to trimming and J lost 2 bases, with 8 bases between them. CDR3 amino acids: CASSFGQAYEQYF. In DNA, the CDR3 is TGTGCCAGCAGTTTCGGGCAGGCCTACGAGCAGTACTTC.

This sequence joins TRBV28 and TRBJ2-1; TRBD2 matches at 11 bases. CDR1 and CDR2 (germline): MDHEN, SYDVKM. The CDR3 is 14 residues long. V dropped 6 bases and J dropped 9; count of bases not matched to a gene: 7. The CDR3: CASSPSSGGGEQFF. Written as DNA, the CDR3 is TGTGCCAGCAGCCCGAGTAGCGGGGGGGGTGAGCAGTTCTTC.

This clonotype was seen repeatedly, ten times or more. The chain's CDR3 is CASSSQGGQPQHF. CDR3 nucleotide sequence: TGTGCCAGCAGTTCGCAGGGAGGGCAGCCCCAGCATTTT. The chain employs TRBV28 and TRBJ1-5, with D perhaps matching TRBD1 (5 bases). The CDR3 loop spans 13 amino acids. The V end lost 4 bases, the J end lost 7 bases, and 11 bases lay between the germline ends. Germline V gene lookup returns CDR1 MDHEN and CDR2 SYDVKM.

The rearrangement links TRBV28 to TRBJ2-1; 9 bases map to TRBD1. Unmatched junction bases numbered 16, after V lost 8 bases and J lost 8 bases. Germline CDR1 reads MDHEN; CDR2 reads SYDVKM. The length of the CDR3 is 16 residues. The CDR3 loop reads CASYIRDRESSYEQFF. The DNA for the CDR3 is TGTGCCAGCTATATCCGGGACAGGGAGTCGAGTTATGAGCAGTTCTTC.

As regards this clonotype: This may arise from a read error, as a much more abundant clone is one base away. This chain joins TRBV11-2 and TRBJ2-5; D is possibly TRBD2 (6 bases). The germline CDR1 and CDR2 sequences are SGHAT and FQNNGV. CDR3 size: 14 residues. DNA of the CDR3: TGTACCAGCAGCTATAGCGGTATCCAAGAGACCCAGTACTTC. Translating it yields CTSSYSGIQETQYF. Full variable domain (remainder filled in from reference TRBV11-2 and TRBJ2-5): EAGVAQSPRYKIIEKRQSVAFWCNPISGHATLYWYQQILGQGPKLLIQFQNNGVVDDSQLPKDRFSAERLKGVDSTLKIQPAKLEDSAVYLCTSSYSGIQETQYFGPGTRLLVL.